This note documents a single T cell receptor (beta chain) sequence. The target antigen is unknown. Germline CDR1 and CDR2: PRHDT and FYEKMQ (reference sequence). Trimming removed 2 bases from V and 0 bases from J, with 8 bases in between. The CDR3 totals 14 residues. These data come from a study of T cells after yellow fever vaccination. Study-level points and caveats: Sorted repertoires could include abundant contaminating clonotypes from bulk cells. A faster peak, day 5 versus 15, was reached by the weaker secondary response. Subsequent to the booster, the majority of primary-vaccination clones reappeared (96% CD4, approximately 90% CD8).

The authors made TCR cDNA by 5'RACE template switching, adding a universal primer site and UMIs. TCRdb re-called the 5' RACE reads with MiXCR, one entry per CDR3 protein. The data hold a few hundred thousand distinct CDR3 sequences, with about a fifth observed a single time. Sequenced material: PBMCs, taken 15 days after the yellow fever booster vaccination. This TCR derives from a man in his thirties or forties who received the YFV17D yellow fever vaccine. This chain connects TRBV13 to TRBJ2-7; a weak D match, TRBD2 (6 bases). In DNA form, the CDR3 reads TGTGCCAGCAGCTTATGGGAGGACTCCTACGAGCAGTACTTC. Translation: CASSLWEDSYEQYF.